The clone carrying this T cell receptor (beta chain) turned up a few times. The data were taken from a study of blood T cells in healthy people across ages. A second about 7 to 12 cycle PCR used barcoded and J-beta primers. TCRdb independently ran MiXCR on the 5' RACE reads; one entry per CDR3 protein. The table records approximately 1,700,000 distinct CDR3 sequences, approximately 39% of them present only once. CDR1 is SQVTM and CDR2 is ANQGSEA in the germline V gene. The CDR3 totals 15 residues. Trimming stripped 0 bases from V and 0 bases from J, with 12 bases between. The chain has TRBV29-1 and TRBJ2-7; D is undetermined. The clonotype was recovered from a human donor in good health. What was sequenced was blood. The CDR3 loop reads CSVEDRNGSSYEQYF. CDR3 nucleotide sequence: TGCAGCGTTGAAGATCGTAACGGTAGCTCCTACGAGCAGTACTTC.